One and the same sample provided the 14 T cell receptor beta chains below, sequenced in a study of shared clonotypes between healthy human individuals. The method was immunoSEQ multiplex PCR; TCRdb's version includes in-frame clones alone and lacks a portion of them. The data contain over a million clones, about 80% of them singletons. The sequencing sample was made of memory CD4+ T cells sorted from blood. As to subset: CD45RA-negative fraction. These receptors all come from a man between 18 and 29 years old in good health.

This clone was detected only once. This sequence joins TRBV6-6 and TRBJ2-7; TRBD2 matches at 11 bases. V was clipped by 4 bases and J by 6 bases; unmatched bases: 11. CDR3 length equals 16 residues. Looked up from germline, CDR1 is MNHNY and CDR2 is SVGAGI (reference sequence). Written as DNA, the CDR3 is TGTGCCAGCAGTTCCTCCCAGACTAGCGGGATCTTCGAGCAGTACTTC. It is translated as CASSSSQTSGIFEQYF.

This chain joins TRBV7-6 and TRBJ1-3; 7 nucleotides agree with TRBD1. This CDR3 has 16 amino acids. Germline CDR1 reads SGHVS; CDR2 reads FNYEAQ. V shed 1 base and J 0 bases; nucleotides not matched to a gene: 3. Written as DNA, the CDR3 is TGTGCCAGCAGCTTAGGGACAGGACACTCTGGAAACACCATATATTTT. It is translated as CASSLGTGHSGNTIYF.

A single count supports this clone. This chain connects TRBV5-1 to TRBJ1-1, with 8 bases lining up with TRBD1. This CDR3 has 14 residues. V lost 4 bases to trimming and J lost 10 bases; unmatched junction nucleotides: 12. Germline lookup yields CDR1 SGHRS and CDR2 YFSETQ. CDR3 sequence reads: CASSKQTGGSAAFF. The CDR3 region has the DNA TGCGCCAGCAGCAAACAAACAGGGGGATCGGCAGCTTTCTTT.

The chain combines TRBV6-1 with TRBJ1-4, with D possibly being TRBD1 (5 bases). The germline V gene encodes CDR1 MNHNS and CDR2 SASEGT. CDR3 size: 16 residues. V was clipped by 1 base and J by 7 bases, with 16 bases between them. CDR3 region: CASSEVVPGGREKLFF. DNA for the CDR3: TGTGCCAGCAGTGAAGTGGTCCCCGGGGGTCGTGAAAAACTGTTTTTT.

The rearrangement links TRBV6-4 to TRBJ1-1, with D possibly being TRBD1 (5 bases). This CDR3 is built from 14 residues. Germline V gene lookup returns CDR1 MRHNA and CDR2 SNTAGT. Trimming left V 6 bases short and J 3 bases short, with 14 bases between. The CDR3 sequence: CASSKEGEHTEAFF. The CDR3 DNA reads TGTGCCAGCAGCAAGGAAGGGGAGCACACTGAAGCTTTCTTT.

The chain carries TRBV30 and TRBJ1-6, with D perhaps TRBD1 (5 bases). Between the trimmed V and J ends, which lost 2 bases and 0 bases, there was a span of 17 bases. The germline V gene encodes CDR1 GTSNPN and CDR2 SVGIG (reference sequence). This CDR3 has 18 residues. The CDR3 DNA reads TGTGCCTGGAGTCCCTCGGGGACGGGGAGCTCCTATAATTCACCCCTCCACTTT. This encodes CAWSPSGTGSSYNSPLHF. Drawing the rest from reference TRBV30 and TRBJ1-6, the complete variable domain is SQTIHQWPATLVQPVGSPLSLECTVEGTSNPNLYWYRQAAGRGLQLLFYSVGIGQISSEVPQNLSASRPQDRQFILSSKKLLLSDSGFYLCAWSPSGTGSSYNSPLHFGNGTRLTVT.

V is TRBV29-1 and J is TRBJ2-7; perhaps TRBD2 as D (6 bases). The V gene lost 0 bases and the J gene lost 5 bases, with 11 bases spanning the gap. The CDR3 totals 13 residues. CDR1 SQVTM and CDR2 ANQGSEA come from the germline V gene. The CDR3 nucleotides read TGCAGCGTTGAAGATAATTGGGGGGACGAGCAGTACTTC. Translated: CSVEDNWGDEQYF.

The CDR3 loop reads CASSLAFTSGRYEQYF. The CDR3 DNA follows: TGCGCCAGCAGCTTGGCATTTACTAGCGGGAGGTACGAGCAGTACTTC. The gene calls are TRBV5-1 and TRBJ2-7; 12 bases match TRBD2. The trim removed 0 bases at V and 4 bases at J, leaving 5 bases unmatched. This CDR3 is 16 amino acids long. From germline, CDR1 is SGHRS and CDR2 YFSETQ. The full variable domain, rest sourced from reference TRBV5-1 and TRBJ2-7, is KAGVTQTPRYLIKTRGQQVTLSCSPISGHRSVSWYQQTPGQGLQFLFEYFSETQRNKGNFPGRFSGRQFSNSRSEMNVSTLELGDSALYLCASSLAFTSGRYEQYFGPGTRLTVT.

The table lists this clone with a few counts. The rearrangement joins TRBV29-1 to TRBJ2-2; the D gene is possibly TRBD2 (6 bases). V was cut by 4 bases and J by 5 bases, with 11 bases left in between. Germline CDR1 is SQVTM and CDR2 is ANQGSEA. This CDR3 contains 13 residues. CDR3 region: CSVAGVRTGELFF. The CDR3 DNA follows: TGCAGCGTTGCGGGAGTACGAACCGGGGAGCTGTTTTTT.

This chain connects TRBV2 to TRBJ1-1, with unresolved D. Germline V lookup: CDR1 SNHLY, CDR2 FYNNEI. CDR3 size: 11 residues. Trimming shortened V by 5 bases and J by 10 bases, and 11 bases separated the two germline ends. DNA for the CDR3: TGTGCCAGCAGTCCATCCCCGAGAGCTTTCTTT. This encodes CASSPSPRAFF.

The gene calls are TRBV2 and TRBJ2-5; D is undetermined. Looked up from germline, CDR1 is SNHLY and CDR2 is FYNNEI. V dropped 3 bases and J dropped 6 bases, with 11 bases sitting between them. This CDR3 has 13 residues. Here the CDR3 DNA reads TGTGCCAGCAGTGACTCTCCCAAACAGACCCAGTACTTC. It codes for CASSDSPKQTQYF.

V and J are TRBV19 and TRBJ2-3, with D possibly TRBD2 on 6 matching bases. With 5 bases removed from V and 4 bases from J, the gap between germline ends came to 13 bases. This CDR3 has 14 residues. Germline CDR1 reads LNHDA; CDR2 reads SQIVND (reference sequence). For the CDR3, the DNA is TGTGCCAGTAGTCTACGGGAGTTCCCAGATACGCAGTATTTT. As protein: CASSLREFPDTQYF.

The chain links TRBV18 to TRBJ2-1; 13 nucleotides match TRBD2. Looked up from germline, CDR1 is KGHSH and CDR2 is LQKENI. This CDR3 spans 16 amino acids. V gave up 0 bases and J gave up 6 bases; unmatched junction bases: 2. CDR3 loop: CASSPPRTSGSNEQFF. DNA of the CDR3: TGTGCCAGCTCACCACCGCGGACTAGCGGGAGCAATGAGCAGTTCTTC. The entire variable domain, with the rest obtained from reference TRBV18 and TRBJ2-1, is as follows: NAGVMQNPRHLVRRRGQEARLRCSPMKGHSHVYWYRQLPEEGLKFMVYLQKENIIDESGMPKERFSAEFPKEGPSILRIQQVVRGDSAAYFCASSPPRTSGSNEQFFGPGTRLTVL.

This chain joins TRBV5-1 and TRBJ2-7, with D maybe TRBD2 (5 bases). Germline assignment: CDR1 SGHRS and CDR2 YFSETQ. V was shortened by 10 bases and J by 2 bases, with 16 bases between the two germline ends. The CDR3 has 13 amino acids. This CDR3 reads CALRGSPPYEQYF. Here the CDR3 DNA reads TGCGCCCTGCGCGGGTCCCCTCCCTACGAGCAGTACTTC.